The 10 T cell receptor beta chains listed next were all sequenced from one sample in a study of beta chain features in type 1 diabetes. Overall study results and limits: Moderate yet significant TCRB CDR3 shortening was seen in Type 1 diabetes patients in all four CD4+ subsets.

What was sequenced were expressed TCRB transcripts, since all of the isolated RNA had been reverse transcribed. The data were produced by immunoSEQ multiplex PCR, yet TCRdb's version contains in-frame clones alone and is incomplete. The sample holds around 300,000 clones; 14% to 15% are singletons and the top ten take less than 0.02%. Their antigens remain unidentified. The sequenced sample was naive CD4+ T cells from blood. All receptors come from a man between 18 and 35 years old with type 1 diabetes.

The rearrangement links TRBV7-2 to TRBJ2-1; D perhaps matches TRBD2 (6 bases). The V and J ends lost 5 bases and 6 bases respectively, with 11 bases between them. Germline loops: CDR1 SGHTA, CDR2 FQGNSA. This CDR3 contains 13 residues. CDR3 sequence reads: CASSPGRGNEQFF. The CDR3 nucleotides read TGTGCCAGCAGCCCCGGGCGGGGCAATGAGCAGTTCTTC.

The table lists this clone with a few counts. CDR3 residues: CASSSQTQRGYTF. For the CDR3, the DNA is TGTGCCAGTAGTTCACAGACGCAGCGGGGCTACACCTTC. V gene TRBV19 combines with J gene TRBJ1-2; D gene unclear. Trimming cost V 5 bases and J 8 bases, with 15 bases left between them. Germline CDR1 and CDR2: LNHDA and SQIVND (reference sequence). This CDR3 has 13 amino acids.

This rearrangement joins TRBV9 to TRBJ2-1; D gene uncertain. The CDR3 sequence is 14 residues long. With 2 bases removed from V and 0 bases from J, the gap between germline ends came to 6 bases. The germline V gene has CDR1 SGDLS and CDR2 YYNGEE. The chain's CDR3 is CASSVGNSYNEQFF. The CDR3 nucleotides read TGTGCCAGCAGCGTGGGCAACTCCTACAATGAGCAGTTCTTC. Variable domain in full (rest from reference TRBV9 and TRBJ2-1): DSGVTQTPKHLITATGQRVTLRCSPRSGDLSVYWYQQSLDQGLQFLIQYYNGEERAKGNILERFSAQQFPDLHSELNLSSLELGDSALYFCASSVGNSYNEQFFGPGTRLTVL.

The chain is built from TRBV15 and TRBJ1-1; no clear D. The germline gives CDR1 LNHNV, CDR2 YYDKDF (reference sequence). Trimming removed 1 base from V and 3 bases from J, with 3 bases in between. The CDR3 spans 12 residues. CDR3 in amino acids: CATSRGDTEAFF. For the CDR3, the DNA is TGTGCCACCAGCAGAGGCGACACTGAAGCTTTCTTT.

This clone showed up just a few times. V and J are TRBV14 and TRBJ2-7; 7 bases map to TRBD1. V lost 4 bases to trimming and J lost 10 bases; unmatched junction nucleotides: 4. Germline V gene data show CDR1 as SGHDN and CDR2 as FVKESK. The CDR3 covers 11 residues. CDR3 bases: TGTGCCAGCAGCCTGAGGGGGCTTCAGTACTTC. It translates to CASSLRGLQYF.

This clone was seen a handful of times. J is TRBJ2-3 and V is TRBV5-1, with 9 bases lining up with TRBD2. The CDR3 covers 16 residues. In germline, CDR1 is SGHRS, CDR2 YFSETQ. The ends lost 2 bases at V and 3 bases at J; junction bases unmatched: 7. The CDR3 sequence is CASSLRLAGPTDTQYF. The CDR3 nucleotides read TGCGCCAGCAGCTTACGTCTAGCGGGACCGACAGATACGCAGTATTTT.

The J gene is TRBJ2-2, the V gene TRBV11-2; D may be TRBD1 (5 bases). This CDR3 has 15 residues. The V and J ends lost 5 bases and 1 base respectively, with 11 bases between them. Germline loops: CDR1 SGHAT, CDR2 FQNNGV. The CDR3 loop is CASSPRTRNTGELFF. CDR3 in DNA: TGTGCCAGCAGCCCGAGGACAAGGAACACCGGGGAGCTGTTTTTT. Full variable domain (missing parts from reference TRBV11-2 and TRBJ2-2): EAGVAQSPRYKIIEKRQSVAFWCNPISGHATLYWYQQILGQGPKLLIQFQNNGVVDDSQLPKDRFSAERLKGVDSTLKIQPAKLEDSAVYLCASSPRTRNTGELFFGEGSRLTVL.

This clone occurred a few times. Written as DNA, the CDR3 is TGCGCCAGCAGCTTGGAGGCGGGGGAGACCCAGTACTTC. Translated, it gives CASSLEAGETQYF. The chain joins TRBV5-1 to TRBJ2-5; the D gene is possibly TRBD2 (6 bases). Looked up from germline, CDR1 is SGHRS and CDR2 is YFSETQ. CDR3 length: 13 amino acids. V was cut by 0 bases and J by 5 bases, with 8 bases left in between.

The rearrangement uses TRBV5-1 and TRBJ2-7; TRBD2 matches 8 bases. Germline V gene lookup returns CDR1 SGHRS and CDR2 YFSETQ. V shed 5 bases, J shed 0 bases, and the junction held 4 bases outside the gene matches. This CDR3 region has 14 residues. The DNA for the CDR3 is TGCGCCAGCAGTTCGGGGGGGCCCTCCTACGAGCAGTACTTC. This gives the protein CASSSGGPSYEQYF.

This clone came up a few times. This chain joins TRBV11-2 and TRBJ1-2; D unresolved. This CDR3 is built from 13 residues. CDR1 SGHAT and CDR2 FQNNGV come from the germline V gene. Trimming took 1 base from V and 8 from J, leaving 11 bases between them. CDR3 sequence: CASSLAWHQGYTF. The DNA for the CDR3 is TGTGCCAGCAGCTTAGCATGGCACCAGGGCTACACCTTC.